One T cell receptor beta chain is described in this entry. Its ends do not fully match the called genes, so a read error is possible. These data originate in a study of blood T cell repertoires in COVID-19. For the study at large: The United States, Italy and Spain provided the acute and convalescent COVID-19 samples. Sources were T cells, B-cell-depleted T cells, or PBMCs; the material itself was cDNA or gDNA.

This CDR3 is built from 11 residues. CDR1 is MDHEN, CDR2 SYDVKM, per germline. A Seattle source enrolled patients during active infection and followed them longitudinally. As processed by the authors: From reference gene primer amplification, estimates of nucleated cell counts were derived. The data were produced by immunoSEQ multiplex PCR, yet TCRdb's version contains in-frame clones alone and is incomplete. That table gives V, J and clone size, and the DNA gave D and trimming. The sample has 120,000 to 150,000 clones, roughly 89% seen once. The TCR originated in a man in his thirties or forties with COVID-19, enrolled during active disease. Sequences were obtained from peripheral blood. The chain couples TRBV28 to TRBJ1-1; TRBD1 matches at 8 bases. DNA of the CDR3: TGTGCCAGCAGTGGACAGGGCTCCCCCCTCTTT. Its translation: CASSGQGSPLF.